Listed here are 14 T cell receptor beta chains from one sample, sequenced in a study of shared clonotypes between healthy human individuals (dated by TCRdb to 2020 to 2021). The library was produced with the immunoSEQ multiplex PCR assay. What TCRdb holds here is the immuneACCESS table cut down to in-frame rearrangements. Part of the clones is not present; checked against another copy, under half of the missing clones reflect an unresolved V gene, and the others are unexplained. This sample lists some 2,100,000 clones; under 95% were detected once. About 1.8% of the sample goes to the ten largest clones. For the CD8 naive samples, CD45RO-negative cells were positively selected for CCR7, yielding a CD45RA+CCR7+ population from which TemRA cells were excluded. The sequenced material came from naive CD8+ T cells from PBMCs. The cell subset or site label here, explained by the study, means: CD45RA+CCR7+. The receptors were sampled from a man aged 18 to 29 in good health. Some clones in this sample may be carry-over from other donors' samples.

CDR3 nucleotides: TGTGCCACCAGCAGAGAGACACACAATGAGCAGTTCTTC. Its translation is CATSRETHNEQFF. The chain uses TRBV15 and TRBJ2-1; D is unclear. The CDR3 sequence is 13 residues long. Trimming removed 0 bases from V and 5 bases from J, with 5 bases in between. Germline CDR1 LNHNV, CDR2 YYDKDF (reference sequence).

J is TRBJ2-1 and V is TRBV7-8; 9 positions match TRBD2. J was trimmed by 2 bases and V by 4 bases; bases with no gene match: 6. The CDR3 has 16 residues. The germline V gene has CDR1 SGHVS and CDR2 FQNEAQ. The CDR3 nucleotides read TGTGCCAGCAGCTCTAGGACTAGCGAGGCCTACAATGAGCAGTTCTTC. This codes for CASSSRTSEAYNEQFF.

The chain employs TRBV11-2 and TRBJ2-1; D is uncertain. CDR1 and CDR2 (germline): SGHAT, FQNNGV. The CDR3 spans 13 residues. V lost 6 bases and J lost 8, with 14 bases in between. CDR3 DNA sequence: TGTGCCAGCAGACCTCGGAAATATGATGAGCAGTTCTTC. Protein sequence: CASRPRKYDEQFF.

The chain recombines TRBV7-3 with TRBJ1-1, with a possible D match to TRBD1 (5 bases). This CDR3 spans 14 amino acids. Germline CDR1 is SGHTA and CDR2 is FQGTGA. Trimming left V 5 bases short and J 2 bases short, with 12 bases between. In nucleotides, the CDR3 is TGTGCCAGCAGCGGAACAGGACTAAACACTGAAGCTTTCTTT. It translates to CASSGTGLNTEAFF.

The CDR3 protein is CASSQSRHQPQHF. The CDR3 DNA is TGCGCCAGCAGCCAAAGCCGACATCAGCCCCAGCATTTT. The rearrangement links TRBV4-1 to TRBJ1-5; no clear D gene. The CDR3 has 13 residues. Germline V lookup: CDR1 MGHRA, CDR2 YSYEKL. Trimming stripped 2 bases from V and 5 bases from J, with 7 bases between.

The V and J genes are TRBV28 and TRBJ1-1, with 7 bases that match TRBD1. After removal of 8 bases from V and 1 base from J, the junction contained 13 bases not matched to a gene. Germline loops: CDR1 MDHEN, CDR2 SYDVKM. The CDR3 sequence is 16 residues long. The CDR3 sequence is CASAGWDRERNTEAFF. CDR3 coding DNA: TGTGCCAGCGCCGGATGGGACAGAGAGCGGAACACTGAAGCTTTCTTT.

V is TRBV30 and J is TRBJ2-7; possibly TRBD1 for D (6 bases). This CDR3 spans 13 amino acids. The germline V gene has CDR1 GTSNPN and CDR2 SVGIG (reference sequence). The V end lost 2 bases, the J end lost 4 bases, and 12 bases lay between the germline ends. The CDR3, as DNA: TGTGCCTGGAGTCCATTCCAGGGGTACGAGCAGTACTTC. Encoded protein: CAWSPFQGYEQYF.

J is TRBJ1-4 and V is TRBV28; no clear D gene. The germline V and J ends were trimmed by 6 bases and 4 bases, with 12 bases remaining between them. Per the germline V gene, CDR1 is MDHEN and CDR2 is SYDVKM. The CDR3 length is 14 residues. CDR3 amino acids: CASRDGLVNEKLFF. The CDR3 DNA sequence: TGTGCCAGCAGAGACGGTTTGGTTAATGAAAAACTGTTTTTT.

This clone was picked up one time. The junction departs from the called germline gene at one end, perhaps through a read error. The gene calls are TRBV7-8 and TRBJ2-3; 8 positions match TRBD2. In germline, CDR1 is SGHVS, CDR2 FQNEAQ. There are 19 residues in the CDR3. The CDR3 sequence: CASSLYWIGGRPPTDTQYF. The CDR3 DNA follows: TGTGCCAGCAGCTTATATTGGATAGGCGGGAGGCCACCCACAGATACGCAATATTTT.

The chain combines TRBV27 with TRBJ1-2, with TRBD1 identical over 8 bases. The ends lost 5 bases at V and 5 bases at J; junction bases unmatched: 10. The CDR3 length is 15 residues. Germline V gene lookup returns CDR1 MNHEY and CDR2 SMNVEV (reference sequence). The CDR3: CASSLSGGAWYGYTF. CDR3 DNA sequence: TGTGCCAGCAGTCTCTCAGGGGGCGCTTGGTATGGCTACACCTTC.

This clone was seen just once. Other DNA sequences within the sample encode an identical CDR3. V is TRBV2 and J is TRBJ2-3, with D possibly being TRBD2 (5 bases). CDR1 is SNHLY and CDR2 is FYNNEI in the germline V gene. This CDR3 is built from 14 residues. The ends were cut back, 6 bases at V and 2 bases at J, with 12 bases in the middle. CDR3 region: CASRDSGNTDTQYF. CDR3 nucleotide sequence: TGTGCCAGCAGGGACTCGGGGAACACAGATACGCAGTATTTT.

The rearrangement links TRBV19 to TRBJ1-1, with TRBD1 identical over 9 bases. The CDR3 covers 14 residues. V gave up 3 bases and J gave up 6 bases; unmatched junction bases: 5. Germline V lookup: CDR1 LNHDA, CDR2 SQIVND (reference sequence). The CDR3 DNA follows: TGTGCCAGTAGTATGGGGACAGGGCCGTCTGAAGCTTTCTTT. This codes for CASSMGTGPSEAFF.

This clone was seen only once. The rearrangement links TRBV7-3 to TRBJ1-1; D is undetermined. This CDR3 spans 13 amino acids. V was trimmed by 6 bases and J by 0 bases, leaving 8 bases between them. From germline, CDR1 is SGHTA and CDR2 FQGTGA. The CDR3 coding sequence is TGTGCCAGCAGTCGGGAGATGAACACTGAAGCTTTCTTT. It is translated as CASSREMNTEAFF.

The chain recombines TRBV28 with TRBJ2-5; possible D gene TRBD2, 6 bases. Per germline, CDR1 MDHEN and CDR2 SYDVKM. Trimming shortened V by 2 bases and J by 1 base, and 14 bases separated the two germline ends. The CDR3 is made up of 16 amino acids. The CDR3, as DNA: TGTGCCAGCAGTTTACTGGCTAGCGAGATCCAAGAGACCCAGTACTTC. Residues: CASSLLASEIQETQYF.